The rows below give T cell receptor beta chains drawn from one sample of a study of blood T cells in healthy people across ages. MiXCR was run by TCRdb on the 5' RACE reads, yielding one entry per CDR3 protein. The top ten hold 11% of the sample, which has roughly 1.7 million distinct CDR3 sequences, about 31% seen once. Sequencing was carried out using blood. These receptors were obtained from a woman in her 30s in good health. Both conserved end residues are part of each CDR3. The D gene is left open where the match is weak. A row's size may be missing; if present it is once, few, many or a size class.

TGTGCCAGCAGCCGCGGGGGGCCGAGCTCCTACAATGAGCAGTTCTTC,CASSRGGPSSYNEQFF,TRBJ2-1,TRBD2,TRBV7-3,few
TGTGCCACCAGTCCCTCGACTAGCGGAGATTACAATGAGCAGTTCTTC,CATSPSTSGDYNEQFF,TRBJ2-1,TRBD2,TRBV24-1,NA
TGCAGCGTTGAAGACGTCTTGGGGGCCCTCAATGAGCAGTTCTTC,CSVEDVLGALNEQFF,TRBJ2-1,NA,TRBV29-1,many
TGCAGTGCTAGTCCTATTTCACCCCTCCACTTT,CSASPISPLHF,TRBJ1-6,NA,TRBV20-1,NA
TGCGCCAGCAGCTTGGACGGGGCAGGGAAGAACGAGCAGTACTTC,CASSLDGAGKNEQYF,TRBJ2-7,NA,TRBV5-1,few
TGTGCCAGCGGGGATGGAACGGAAGGGGCGCCCCAGCATTTT,CASGDGTEGAPQHF,TRBJ1-5,NA,TRBV9,NA
TGCGCCAGCAGCGCCGGGCGCCTTATCTCCTACAATGAGCAGTTCTTC,CASSAGRLISYNEQFF,TRBJ2-1,NA,TRBV10-2,NA
TGCAGGGCGGGGACTAGCGGGAGGCTCACAGATACGCAGTATTTT,CRAGTSGRLTDTQYF,TRBJ2-3,TRBD2,TRBV20-1,NA
TGTGCCAGCAGCTTAAACGGGAATGAGGAGACCCAGTACTTC,CASSLNGNEETQYF,TRBJ2-5,NA,TRBV7-3,NA
TGCAGTGCTAGGCCCGCTAGCGGGAGCTCCTACAATGAGCAGTTCTTC,CSARPASGSSYNEQFF,TRBJ2-1,TRBD2,TRBV20-1,NA
TGTGCCAGCAGCTCGGGACTAGCGGGGGTCACAGATACGCAGTATTTT,CASSSGLAGVTDTQYF,TRBJ2-3,TRBD2,TRBV2,many
TGCAGTGCTAGAGCACTCTCCGGAAGCTCCTACGAGCAGTACTTC,CSARALSGSSYEQYF,TRBJ2-7,NA,TRBV20-1,few
TGTGCCAGCAGTGACGGGAGAATGGACGCAGATACGCAGTATTTT,CASSDGRMDADTQYF,TRBJ2-3,NA,TRBV6-4,NA
TGCAGTGCTTACACCGGGACTAGCGTCTCCTACGAGCAGTACTTC,CSAYTGTSVSYEQYF,TRBJ2-7,TRBD2,TRBV20-1,few
TGTGCCATCAGTGAATATCTCGGAACTAGCAGAGTCTACAATGAGCAGTTCTTC,CAISEYLGTSRVYNEQFF,TRBJ2-1,NA,TRBV10-3,NA
TGCAGTGCTAGAGAAACTGGGTATAGTGAAGCTTTCTTT,CSARETGYSEAFF,TRBJ1-1,NA,TRBV20-1,NA
TGCGTCAGCAGAGGCCTTCTGACGAACACTGAAGCTTTCTTT,CVSRGLLTNTEAFF,TRBJ1-1,NA,TRBV4-1,NA
TGTGCCAGCAGTAGGACGGGGAACATAAGGGGCGAGCAGTACTTC,CASSRTGNIRGEQYF,TRBJ2-7,NA,TRBV7-2,NA
TGTGCCAGCAGGCTAGCGGGAGTTTCCTCCTACGAGCAGTACTTC,CASRLAGVSSYEQYF,TRBJ2-7,TRBD2,TRBV27,NA
TGTGCCAGCAGCCCGGGGGAGGGGCTTCACCAAGAGACCCAGTACTTC,CASSPGEGLHQETQYF,TRBJ2-5,TRBD2,TRBV7-9,NA
TGCAGCGCAGGGGGACAGGAAGGTGGAAAACTGTTTTTT,CSAGGQEGGKLFF,TRBJ1-4,TRBD1,TRBV29-1,few
TGTGCCAGCAGTTTAGGGGCGCAAGGGGCCAACGTCCTGACTTTC,CASSLGAQGANVLTF,TRBJ2-6,NA,TRBV28,few
TGCGCCAGCAGCCAAGATACAAGTGAGCCCCAGCATTTT,CASSQDTSEPQHF,TRBJ1-5,NA,TRBV4-1,few
TGTGCCAGCAGTTACGGGGGGACTAGCGGGGCGGATACGCAGTATTTT,CASSYGGTSGADTQYF,TRBJ2-3,TRBD2,TRBV6-5,NA
TGCGCCAGCAGCTTGGAGGGGATGGAGCCCCAGCATTTT,CASSLEGMEPQHF,TRBJ1-5,NA,TRBV5-1,NA
TGCGCCAGCAGCTTGGATGCGGGGCAAGTCTACGAGCAGTACTTC,CASSLDAGQVYEQYF,TRBJ2-7,NA,TRBV5-1,NA
TGTGCCAGCGACCCACTAGCGGGAGGAGGTGAGCAGTACTTC,CASDPLAGGGEQYF,TRBJ2-7,TRBD2,TRBV7-9,NA
TGTGCCACCAAACCCGGGACTAGCGTACACCCCCAGTGTGGGGAGCAGTTCTTC,CATKPGTSVHPQCGEQFF,TRBJ2-1,TRBD2,TRBV6-1,NA
TGTGCCAGCAGTTTGGAGGTACCCGGAAGGCATGAGCAGTTCTTC,CASSLEVPGRHEQFF,TRBJ2-1,NA,TRBV28,NA
TGTGCCAGCAGTCCGAGTGGATTAGGGGTGACTAGCACAGATACGCAGTATTTT,CASSPSGLGVTSTDTQYF,TRBJ2-3,NA,TRBV25-1,NA
TGTGCCAGCAGTTTAGACAGGGGGATGGACGAGCAGTACTTC,CASSLDRGMDEQYF,TRBJ2-7,TRBD1,TRBV7-9,NA
TGTGCCAGCAGCGTTACGTATTGGGGTAATTCACCCCTCCACTTT,CASSVTYWGNSPLHF,TRBJ1-6,NA,TRBV9,once
TGTGCCACCAGCGACCTAGATACGCAGTATTTT,CATSDLDTQYF,TRBJ2-3,NA,TRBV24-1,many
TGTGCCAGCAGCTTGGTGGACTCTTCAGGCACAGATACGCAGTATTTT,CASSLVDSSGTDTQYF,TRBJ2-3,NA,TRBV5-6,NA
TGTGCCAGCAGCCAATCGGACAGTTACAATGAGCAGTTCTTC,CASSQSDSYNEQFF,TRBJ2-1,NA,TRBV5-5,NA
TGTGCCAGCAGCCCCGGACTAGCGGGAGGTCACAATGAGCAGTTCTTC,CASSPGLAGGHNEQFF,TRBJ2-1,TRBD2,TRBV9,NA
TGCGCCAGCAGCTTGCTCGGCACCCAAGAGACCCAGTACTTC,CASSLLGTQETQYF,TRBJ2-5,NA,TRBV5-1,NA
TGTGCCAGCTCCCCTCTGAGGGTCTTGGATCAGCCCCAGCATTTT,CASSPLRVLDQPQHF,TRBJ1-5,NA,TRBV18,NA
TGTGCCACCAGCAGAGACATGGAGACCCAGTACTTC,CATSRDMETQYF,TRBJ2-5,NA,TRBV15,NA
TGTGCCATCAGTGAGTCGACATTACAGGGGGATACGCAGTATTTT,CAISESTLQGDTQYF,TRBJ2-3,TRBD1,TRBV10-3,NA
TGTGCCAGCAGCTCACCCGTCGGACAGGGAGCACTTTCTCACTGCTACGAGCAGTACTTC,CASSSPVGQGALSHCYEQYF,TRBJ2-7,TRBD1,TRBV11-2,NA
TGCAGCGCGTTGATTCTTGGGGCTGGGTATGGCTACACCTTC,CSALILGAGYGYTF,TRBJ1-2,NA,TRBV29-1,NA
TGTGCCAGCAGTGAAGCCAGGGGGTTATATGGCTACACCTTC,CASSEARGLYGYTF,TRBJ1-2,TRBD1,TRBV6-1,NA
TGTGCCGGCAGCCCCCGCGGGGCGGACCTAAACAATGAGCAGTTCTTC,CAGSPRGADLNNEQFF,TRBJ2-1,NA,TRBV9,NA
TGTGACAGCTCACGGCCGGGACAGAGGAACACTGAAGCTTTCTTT,CDSSRPGQRNTEAFF,TRBJ1-1,TRBD1,TRBV18,NA
TGTGCCAGCAGCTTAATCGTTTGGACAGCTCCCAATGAGCAGTTCTTC,CASSLIVWTAPNEQFF,TRBJ2-1,NA,TRBV13,few
TGTGCCAGCAGGTTCACTAGCGGGAGCCACAATGAGCAGTTCTTC,CASRFTSGSHNEQFF,TRBJ2-1,TRBD2,TRBV4-2,few
TGCGCCAGCAGCCAAGGGGTACAGGCCACGTTAATGGTCTCACCCCTCCACTTT,CASSQGVQATLMVSPLHF,TRBJ1-6,NA,TRBV4-1,NA
TGTGCCAGCAGCTTTGAGGCCGTTAGCTCCTACGAGCAGTACTTC,CASSFEAVSSYEQYF,TRBJ2-7,NA,TRBV7-2,many
TGTGCCATCAGAATACAGGGTTCCACTGAAGCTTTCTTT,CAIRIQGSTEAFF,TRBJ1-1,NA,TRBV10-3,NA
TGTGCCAATATAGGGGTGGGCAATTCACCCCTCCACTTT,CANIGVGNSPLHF,TRBJ1-6,NA,TRBV7-9,few
TGCAGCGTCGGAAAGACCCGAGCATCTATGAACACTGAAGCTTTCTTT,CSVGKTRASMNTEAFF,TRBJ1-1,NA,TRBV29-1,NA
TGTGCCAGCAGCTTGGTCGGGAGGAATCTGGCGTGGTACGAGCGGTACTTC,CASSLVGRNLAWYERYF,TRBJ2-7,TRBD2,TRBV5-7,NA
TGTGCCAGCGGGCGGGAGGCTACTGGGGCCAACGTCCTGACTTTC,CASGREATGANVLTF,TRBJ2-6,TRBD2,TRBV11-2,NA